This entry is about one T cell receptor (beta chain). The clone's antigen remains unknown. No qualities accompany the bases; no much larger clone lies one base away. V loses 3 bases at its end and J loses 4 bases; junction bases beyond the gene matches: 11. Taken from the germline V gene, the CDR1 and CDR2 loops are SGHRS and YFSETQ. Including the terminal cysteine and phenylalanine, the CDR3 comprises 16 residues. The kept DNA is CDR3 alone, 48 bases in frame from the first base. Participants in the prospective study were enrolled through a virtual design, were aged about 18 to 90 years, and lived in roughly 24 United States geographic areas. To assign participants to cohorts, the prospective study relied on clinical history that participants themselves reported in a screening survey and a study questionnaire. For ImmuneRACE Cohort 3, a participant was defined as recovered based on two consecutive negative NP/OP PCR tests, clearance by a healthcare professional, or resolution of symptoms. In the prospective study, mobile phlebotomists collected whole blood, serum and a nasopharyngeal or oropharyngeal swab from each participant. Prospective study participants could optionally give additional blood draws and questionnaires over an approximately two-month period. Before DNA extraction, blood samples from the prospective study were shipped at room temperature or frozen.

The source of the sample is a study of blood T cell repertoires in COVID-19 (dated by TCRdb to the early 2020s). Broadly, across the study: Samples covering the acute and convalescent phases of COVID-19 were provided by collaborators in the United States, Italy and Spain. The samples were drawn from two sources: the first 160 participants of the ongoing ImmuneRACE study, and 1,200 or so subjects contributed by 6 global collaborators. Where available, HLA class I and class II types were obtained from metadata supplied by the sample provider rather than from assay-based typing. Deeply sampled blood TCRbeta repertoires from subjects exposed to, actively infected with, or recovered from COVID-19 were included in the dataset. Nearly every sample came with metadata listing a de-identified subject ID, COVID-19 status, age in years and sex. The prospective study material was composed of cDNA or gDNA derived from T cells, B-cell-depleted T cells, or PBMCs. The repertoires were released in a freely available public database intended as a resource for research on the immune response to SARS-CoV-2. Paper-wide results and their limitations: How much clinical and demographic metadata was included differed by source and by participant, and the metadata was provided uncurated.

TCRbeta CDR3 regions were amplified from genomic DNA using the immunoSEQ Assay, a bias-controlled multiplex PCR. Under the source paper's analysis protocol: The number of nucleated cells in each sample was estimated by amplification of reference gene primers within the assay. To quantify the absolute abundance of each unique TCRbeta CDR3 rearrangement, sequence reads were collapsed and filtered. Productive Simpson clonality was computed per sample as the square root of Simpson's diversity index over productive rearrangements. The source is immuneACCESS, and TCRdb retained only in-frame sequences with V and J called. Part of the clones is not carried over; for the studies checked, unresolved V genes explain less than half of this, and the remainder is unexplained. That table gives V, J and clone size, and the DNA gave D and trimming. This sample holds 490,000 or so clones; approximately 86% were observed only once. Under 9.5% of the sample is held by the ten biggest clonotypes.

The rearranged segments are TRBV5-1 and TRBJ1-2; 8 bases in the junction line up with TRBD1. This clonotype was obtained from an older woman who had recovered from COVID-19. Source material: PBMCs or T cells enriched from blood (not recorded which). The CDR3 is CASSSAGGDRGYGYTF. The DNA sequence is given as TGCGCCAGCAGCTCGGCAGGGGGCGACCGGGGCTATGGCTACACCTTC.